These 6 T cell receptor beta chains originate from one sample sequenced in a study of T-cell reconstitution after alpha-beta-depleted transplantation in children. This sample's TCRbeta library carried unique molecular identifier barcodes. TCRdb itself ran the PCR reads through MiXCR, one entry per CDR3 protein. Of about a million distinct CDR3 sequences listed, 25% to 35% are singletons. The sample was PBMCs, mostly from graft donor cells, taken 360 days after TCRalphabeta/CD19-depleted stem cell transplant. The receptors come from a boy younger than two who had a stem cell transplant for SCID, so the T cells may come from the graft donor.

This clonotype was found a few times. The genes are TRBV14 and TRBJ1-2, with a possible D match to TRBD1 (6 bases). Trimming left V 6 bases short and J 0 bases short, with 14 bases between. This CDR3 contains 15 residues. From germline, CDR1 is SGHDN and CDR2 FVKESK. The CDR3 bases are TGTGCCAGCAGTCGGACAGTCCTAGCTAACTATGGCTACACCTTC. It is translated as CASSRTVLANYGYTF.

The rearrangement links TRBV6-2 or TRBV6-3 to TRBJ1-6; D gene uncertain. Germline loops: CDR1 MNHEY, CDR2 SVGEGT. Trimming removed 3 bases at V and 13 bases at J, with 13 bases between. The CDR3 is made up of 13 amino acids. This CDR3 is CASSYQRVSPLHF. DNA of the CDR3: TGTGCCAGCAGTTATCAACGGGTGTCTCCCCTCCACTTT.

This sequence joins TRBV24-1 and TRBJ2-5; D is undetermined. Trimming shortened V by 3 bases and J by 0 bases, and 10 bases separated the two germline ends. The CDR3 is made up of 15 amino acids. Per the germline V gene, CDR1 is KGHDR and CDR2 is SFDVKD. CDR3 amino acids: CATSDGAGHQETQYF. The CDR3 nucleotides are TGTGCCACCAGTGATGGAGCCGGGCACCAAGAGACCCAGTACTTC.

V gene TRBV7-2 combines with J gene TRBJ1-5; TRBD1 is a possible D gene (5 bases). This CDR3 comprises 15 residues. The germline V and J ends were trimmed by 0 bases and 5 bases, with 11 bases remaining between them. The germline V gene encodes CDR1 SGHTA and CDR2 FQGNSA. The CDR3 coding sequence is TGTGCCAGCAGCTTAGCTTTTTTGGGGGATCAGCCCCAGCATTTT. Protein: CASSLAFLGDQPQHF.

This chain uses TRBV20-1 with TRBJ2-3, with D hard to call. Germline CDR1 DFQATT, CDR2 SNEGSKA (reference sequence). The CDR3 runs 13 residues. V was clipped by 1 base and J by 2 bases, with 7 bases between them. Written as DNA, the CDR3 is TGCAGTGCTAGAGCGAGCCCCACAGATACGCAGTATTTT. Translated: CSARASPTDTQYF.

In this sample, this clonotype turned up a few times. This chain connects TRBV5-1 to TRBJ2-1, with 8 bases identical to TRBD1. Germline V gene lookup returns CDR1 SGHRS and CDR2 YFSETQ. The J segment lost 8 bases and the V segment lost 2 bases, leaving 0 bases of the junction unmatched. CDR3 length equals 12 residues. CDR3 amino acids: CASSFRGHEQFF. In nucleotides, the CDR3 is TGCGCCAGCAGCTTCAGGGGGCATGAGCAGTTCTTC.